The next 10 T cell receptor beta chains were all read from a single sample in a study of technical replicates of blood from a handful of donors (dated by TCRdb to 2017 to 2019). The library was produced with the immunoSEQ multiplex PCR assay. The clones in this table, taken by TCRdb from immuneACCESS, are in-frame only. Not every clone is retained; where verified, under half of the shortfall comes from an unresolved V gene, and the cause of the rest is unknown. Recorded for this sample are some 87,000 clones; approximately 91% of them occurred a single time. The ten top clones hold over 0.35% of the sample. The sample taken for sequencing was T cells isolated from PBMCs. These receptor sequences come from a human donor in good health.

This chain uses TRBV27 with TRBJ2-5; 7 bases fit TRBD2. From germline, CDR1 is MNHEY and CDR2 SMNVEV (reference sequence). There are 14 residues in the CDR3. Trimming took 7 bases from V and 4 from J; bases not matched to a gene: 9. This CDR3 is CASTPGLKGETQYF. The CDR3 DNA sequence: TGTGCCAGCACCCCGGGACTAAAAGGAGAGACCCAGTACTTC.

The sample holds a few counts of this clone. The J gene is TRBJ2-3, the V gene TRBV29-1; 12 positions match TRBD2. The J segment lost 6 bases and the V segment lost 0 bases, leaving 4 bases of the junction unmatched. The CDR3 contains 15 residues. From germline, CDR1 is SQVTM and CDR2 ANQGSEA. The CDR3 reads CSVEDMTSGSDTQYF. The DNA of the CDR3 is TGCAGCGTTGAAGATATGACTAGCGGGAGTGATACGCAGTATTTT.

The V and J genes are TRBV14 and TRBJ1-2; the D gene is possibly TRBD1 (6 bases). With 4 bases removed from V and 8 bases from J, the gap between germline ends came to 14 bases. The length of the CDR3 is 13 residues. The germline V gene encodes CDR1 SGHDN and CDR2 FVKESK. The CDR3 here is CASSPEQGWGYTF. CDR3 DNA sequence: TGTGCCAGCAGCCCCGAACAGGGATGGGGCTACACCTTC.

The rearrangement uses TRBV9 and TRBJ2-5, with 9 bases fitting TRBD1. In germline, CDR1 is SGDLS, CDR2 YYNGEE. J was trimmed by 3 bases and V by 3 bases; bases with no gene match: 9. This CDR3 comprises 16 residues. The CDR3 region is CASSASRGDREETQYF. CDR3 bases: TGTGCCAGCAGCGCCTCTAGGGGGGACAGGGAAGAGACCCAGTACTTC.

The rearrangement links TRBV6-5 to TRBJ1-2, with TRBD1 matching 8 bases. V gave up 2 bases and J gave up 3 bases; unmatched junction bases: 8. The CDR3 consists of 16 residues. Germline CDR1 is MNHEY and CDR2 is SVGAGI. CDR3 bases: TGTGCCAGCAGTTACGGCGGACCGGGACAGGACTATGGCTACACCTTC. This codes for CASSYGGPGQDYGYTF.

This chain connects TRBV7-9 to TRBJ2-3; D unresolved. The CDR3 length is 13 residues. The germline gives CDR1 SEHNR, CDR2 FQNEAQ (reference sequence). V lost 2 bases to trimming and J lost 4 bases, with 7 bases between them. CDR3 region: CASSLKAPDTQYF. The CDR3 bases are TGTGCCAGCAGCTTAAAAGCGCCAGATACGCAGTATTTT.

The rearrangement uses TRBV28 and TRBJ2-3; D gene ambiguous. V gave up 6 bases and J gave up 3 bases, with 13 bases separating them. The CDR3 runs 14 residues. Germline values: CDR1 MDHEN, CDR2 SYDVKM. The CDR3 region is CASSRPPGTDTQYF. In nucleotides, the CDR3 is TGTGCCAGCAGCCGACCACCCGGGACAGATACGCAGTATTTT. Full variable domain (rest looked up from reference TRBV28 and TRBJ2-3): DVKVTQSSRYLVKRTGEKVFLECVQDMDHENMFWYRQDPGLGLRLIYFSYDVKMKEKGDIPEGYSVSREKKERFSLILESASTNQTSMYLCASSRPPGTDTQYFGPGTRLTVL.

The gene calls are TRBV27 and TRBJ2-1; D possibly corresponds to TRBD1 (7 bases). Germline V gene sequence: CDR1 MNHEY, CDR2 SMNVEV (reference sequence). The ends were cut back, 8 bases at V and 8 bases at J, with 22 bases in the middle. There are 15 residues in the CDR3. This CDR3 is CASFGGTALYYEQFF. The CDR3 DNA reads as TGTGCCAGCTTTGGGGGGACAGCCTTGTATTATGAGCAGTTCTTC.

CDR3 loop: CASSYRGSGSRYF. CDR3 in DNA: TGTGCCAGCAGTTATAGGGGTAGCGGGAGCAGGTACTTC. The rearrangement links TRBV6-5 to TRBJ2-7, with 9 bases fitting TRBD2. Trimming took 3 bases from V and 12 from J; bases not matched to a gene: 9. Germline loops: CDR1 MNHEY, CDR2 SVGAGI. This CDR3 contains 13 residues.

The chain combines TRBV6-5 with TRBJ1-1; D gene uncertain. CDR1 is MNHEY, CDR2 SVGAGI, per germline. This CDR3 is 13 amino acids long. V was trimmed by 8 bases and J by 1 base, leaving 11 bases between them. CDR3 residues: CASGRSENTEAFF. Here the CDR3 DNA reads TGTGCCAGCGGTAGAAGTGAGAACACTGAAGCTTTCTTT.